This T cell receptor beta chain was identified in a study of blood T cell repertoires in COVID-19 (TCRdb year 2020). Regarding the research as a whole: The collaborator samples originated in the United States, Italy and Spain and spanned the acute and convalescent phases of COVID-19. The prospective study material was composed of cDNA or gDNA derived from T cells, B-cell-depleted T cells, or PBMCs. Subjects who had been exposed to COVID-19, were actively infected with it, or had recovered from it provided the deeply sampled blood TCRbeta repertoires that made up the dataset. The repertoires were released in a freely available public database meant as a resource for research on the immune response to SARS-CoV-2. The samples were drawn from two sources: the first 160 participants of the ongoing ImmuneRACE study, and fewer than 1,500 subjects contributed by 6 global collaborators. A de-identified subject ID, COVID-19 status, age in years and sex were almost always included in the sample metadata. Where HLA class I and class II types were available, the types were taken from metadata supplied by the sample provider, not from assay-based typing. The full study reports these points: How much clinical and demographic metadata was included differed by source and by participant, and the metadata was provided uncurated.

This clone appeared a single time. The clone's antigen remains unknown. Within one base of it there is no much larger clone, and no base qualities were kept. Each collaborating institution followed its own protocols to collect whole blood in K2EDTA tubes. For TCRbeta analysis, collaborators shipped samples in one of three forms: frozen whole blood, isolated PBMCs, or DNA extracted from either of those sample types. TCRbeta CDR3 regions were amplified from genomic DNA by means of the immunoSEQ Assay, a bias-controlled multiplex PCR. Turning to the authors' computational methods: Nucleated cell counts per sample were estimated from amplification of reference gene primers within the assay. To quantify the absolute abundance of each unique TCRbeta CDR3 rearrangement, sequence reads were collapsed and filtered. For each sample, productive Simpson clonality was calculated as the square root of Simpson's diversity index across productive rearrangements. In TCRdb, the immuneACCESS table is reduced to in-frame sequences with V and J assigned. These tables do not hold every clone; where another copy was compared, an unresolved V gene accounts for under half, and the others remain unexplained. V and J calls plus clone size are reproduced from that table; the DNA served to infer D and trimming. For this sample there are about 11,000 clones; 90% appear just once. 10% of the sample lies in the top ten.

The clonotype comes from a human donor in a cohort sampled during active COVID-19. Sequencing was performed on peripheral blood.

CDR3 loop: CASSLGQATYEQYF. The bases are TGTGCCAGCAGCTTAGGACAGGCGACGTACGAGCAGTACTTC. Recombination connected TRBV13 to TRBJ2-7, and the D gene may be TRBD1, 5 bases matching. A distance of 10 bases separates the germline ends of V and J, which lose 0 bases and 4 bases respectively. As encoded in the germline V gene (reference sequence), CDR1 is PRHDT while CDR2 is FYEKMQ. Inclusive of the bounding cysteine and phenylalanine, the CDR3 is 14 residues long. Only the CDR3 portion is preserved as DNA: 42 bases, with reading frame beginning at the first base.